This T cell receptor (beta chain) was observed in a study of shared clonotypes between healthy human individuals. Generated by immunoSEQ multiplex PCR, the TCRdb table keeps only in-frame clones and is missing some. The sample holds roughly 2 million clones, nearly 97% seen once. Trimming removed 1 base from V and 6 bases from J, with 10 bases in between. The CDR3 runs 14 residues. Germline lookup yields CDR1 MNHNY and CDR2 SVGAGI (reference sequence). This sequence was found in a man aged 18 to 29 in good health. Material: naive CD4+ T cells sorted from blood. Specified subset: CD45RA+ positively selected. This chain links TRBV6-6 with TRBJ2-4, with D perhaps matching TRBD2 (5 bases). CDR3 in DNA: TGTGCCAGCAGTTACTACGGGGTTTTAAACATTCAGTACTTC. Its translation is CASSYYGVLNIQYF.